What follows are 5 T cell receptor beta chains derived from one specimen sequenced in a study of identical twins' blood T cells. TCRdb analysed the 5' RACE reads with MiXCR anew, one entry per CDR3 protein. The sample contains hundreds of thousands of distinct CDR3 sequences, 25% to 35% of which appear only once. Input material: PBMCs. The source of these receptors is a woman aged 18-50 years in good health.

The rearrangement joins TRBV4-3 to TRBJ1-2; D possibly corresponds to TRBD1 (6 bases). The germline V and J ends were trimmed by 0 bases and 2 bases, with 10 bases remaining between them. The CDR3 is 15 amino acids. Germline V gene lookup returns CDR1 LGHNA and CDR2 YSLEER. The CDR3 loop reads CASSQDRGQNYGYTF. The CDR3 coding sequence is TGCGCCAGCAGCCAAGATAGAGGACAGAACTATGGCTACACCTTC.

The V and J genes are TRBV7-8 and TRBJ2-2, with D possibly TRBD2 on 6 matching bases. The germline CDR1 and CDR2 sequences are SGHVS and FQNEAQ. CDR3 length: 18 residues. The germline V and J ends were trimmed by 2 bases and 0 bases, with 16 bases remaining between them. The CDR3 region is CASSLHSWEVANTGELFF. CDR3 nucleotides: TGTGCCAGCAGCTTACACAGCTGGGAGGTCGCGAACACCGGGGAGCTGTTTTTT.

The table lists this clonotype with a few counts. The chain employs TRBV18 and TRBJ2-5; possible D gene TRBD1, 5 bases. Deletions cut 6 bases from V and 5 bases from J, with 19 bases between. Germline CDR1 reads KGHSH; CDR2 reads LQKENI. The CDR3 covers 15 residues. CDR3 DNA: TGTGCCAGCTCCAAAGGCCTTGGCAGGGTGGAGACCCAGTACTTC. Encoded protein: CASSKGLGRVETQYF. Based on the CDR3 plus reference TRBV18 and TRBJ2-5, the full variable domain is NAGVMQNPRHLVRRRGQEARLRCSPMKGHSHVYWYRQLPEEGLKFMVYLQKENIIDESGMPKERFSAEFPKEGPSILRIQQVVRGDSAAYFCASSKGLGRVETQYFGPGTRLLVL.

The sample holds a few counts of this clonotype. The chain uses TRBV10-3 and TRBJ1-1; no firm D call. This CDR3 comprises 12 residues. Trimming left V 2 bases short and J 4 bases short, with 5 bases between. Looked up from germline, CDR1 is ENHRY and CDR2 is SYGVKD. This CDR3 reads CAISEDATEAFF. The CDR3, as DNA: TGTGCCATCAGTGAGGACGCCACTGAAGCTTTCTTT.

The gene calls are TRBV19 and TRBJ1-1, with D unclear. V was shortened by 6 bases and J by 6 bases, with 8 bases between the two germline ends. The CDR3 length is 11 residues. The germline V gene has CDR1 LNHDA and CDR2 SQIVND (reference sequence). This CDR3 is CASSISAEAFF. CDR3 DNA: TGTGCCAGTAGCATCTCGGCTGAAGCTTTCTTT.